This is a list of T cell receptor beta chains from one sample in a study of blood T cell repertoires in COVID-19. The table came from immunoSEQ multiplex PCR; TCRdb's copy has only in-frame clones and leaves some out. The sample lists about 24,000 clones, roughly nine tenths seen once, with 25% to 30% in the top ten. Sequenced: peripheral blood. The receptors were gathered from a man aged 70-80 years with COVID-19, enrolled during active disease. Both conserved end residues are part of each CDR3. A D gene is named only where the DNA matches it firmly. Clone size is shown for a subset of rows, as once, few, many or a class of expanded clone.

len,d_gene,j_gene,abundance,v_gene,CDR3aa,CDR3nt
14,-,TRBJ2-7,-,TRBV9,CASSVAGTYYEQYF,TGTGCCAGCAGCGTAGCGGGAACCTACTACGAGCAGTACTTC
14,-,TRBJ2-7,-,TRBV6-5,CASSYAGQSYEQYF,TGTGCCAGCAGTTACGCAGGACAGTCCTACGAGCAGTACTTC
16,-,TRBJ2-7,once,TRBV4-1,CASSRGVELSSYEQYF,TGCGCCAGCAGCCGGGGGGTCGAGCTGAGCTCCTACGAGCAGTACTTC
16,TRBD2,TRBJ2-1,-,TRBV4-2,CASSNLAGDSYNEQFF,TGTGCCAGCAGCAATCTAGCGGGAGATTCCTACAATGAGCAGTTCTTC
14,-,TRBJ1-1,-,TRBV4-1,CASSGGGVRTEAFF,TGCGCCAGCAGCGGGGGAGGGGTCCGGACTGAAGCTTTCTTT
13,-,TRBJ2-7,-,TRBV5-4,CASSSRDNYEQYF,TGTGCCAGCAGCTCCCGGGACAACTACGAGCAGTACTTC
16,-,TRBJ1-5,-,TRBV6-6,CASSYSGNRFDQPQHF,TGTGCCAGCAGTTACTCAGGAAACAGGTTTGATCAGCCCCAGCATTTT
15,TRBD2,TRBJ2-1,-,TRBV11-1,CASSPHRLAEHEQFF,TGTGCCAGCAGCCCTCACCGACTAGCCGAGCATGAGCAGTTCTTC
14,TRBD1,TRBJ2-7,-,TRBV27,CASTLGDRTYEQYF,TGTGCCAGCACCCTTGGGGACAGGACCTACGAGCAGTACTTC
14,-,TRBJ1-2,-,TRBV18,CASSPETSVYGYTF,TGTGCCAGCTCACCAGAAACGTCAGTCTATGGCTACACCTTC
15,-,TRBJ2-7,-,TRBV7-2,CASSLGFPATYEQYF,TGTGCCAGCAGCTTAGGTTTCCCTGCGACCTACGAGCAGTACTTC
15,TRBD2,TRBJ2-3,-,TRBV2,CASKQLAASTDTQYF,TGTGCCAGCAAGCAACTAGCGGCCAGCACAGATACGCAGTATTTT
10,-,TRBJ2-7,once,TRBV23-1,CASNQREQYF,TGCGCCAGCAACCAGAGGGAGCAGTACTTC
16,TRBD1,TRBJ2-3,-,TRBV7-2,CASSFRGTGSTDTQYF,TGTGCCAGCAGCTTTAGAGGGACAGGGAGCACAGATACGCAGTATTTT
15,-,TRBJ1-3,-,TRBV6-5,CASSYGMGGGNTIYF,TGTGCCAGCAGTTACGGGATGGGAGGGGGAAACACCATATATTTT
15,-,TRBJ2-3,-,TRBV19,CASSKERSLTDTQYF,TGTGCCAGTAGTAAGGAGCGTTCTCTAACGGATACGCAGTATTTT
15,-,TRBJ2-1,-,TRBV4-1,CASSQIPGPGNEQFF,TGCGCCAGCAGCCAAATCCCGGGTCCTGGGAATGAGCAGTTCTTC
14,-,TRBJ2-1,-,TRBV7-9,CASSYLEGADEQFF,TGTGCCAGCAGCTACCTGGAGGGAGCGGATGAGCAGTTCTTC
13,TRBD1,TRBJ2-1,-,TRBV24-1,CATWDRFYNEQFF,TGTGCCACCTGGGACAGATTCTACAATGAGCAGTTCTTC
14,TRBD1,TRBJ1-1,-,TRBV5-1,CASSTRDRGTEAFF,TGCGCCAGCAGCACCCGGGACAGGGGTACTGAAGCTTTCTTT
12,-,TRBJ2-5,-,TRBV11-2,CASSPDRTWGDF,TGTGCCAGCAGCCCCGACAGGACCTGGGGAGACTTC
15,TRBD1,TRBJ1-2,-,TRBV27,CASANRQGSLHGYTF,TGTGCCAGCGCTAACCGACAGGGAAGTTTACACGGCTACACCTTC
13,-,TRBJ2-7,-,TRBV10-2,CASTSRTSYEQYF,TGCGCCAGCACCTCGAGAACTTCCTACGAGCAGTACTTC
16,TRBD1,TRBJ1-1,-,TRBV5-4,CASSSRTGRSWTEAFF,TGTGCCAGCAGCTCCAGGACAGGGCGGAGTTGGACTGAAGCTTTCTTT
13,-,TRBJ2-1,-,TRBV27,CASRDDYGGGLFF,TGTGCCAGCAGAGACGACTACGGGGGAGGTCTGTTCTTC
15,TRBD1,TRBJ2-7,-,TRBV6-5,CASSQGQGLSYEQYF,TGTGCCAGCAGCCAGGGACAGGGGCTCTCCTACGAGCAGTACTTC
16,TRBD2,TRBJ2-1,-,TRBV7-2,CASSPSKGGGNNEQFF,TGTGCCAGCAGCCCCTCTAAGGGCGGGGGGAACAATGAGCAGTTCTTC
12,TRBD1,TRBJ2-3,-,TRBV6-5,CASKTGADTQYF,TGTGCCAGCAAGACAGGGGCAGATACGCAGTATTTT
13,TRBD1,TRBJ2-5,-,TRBV10-3,CAIKGGSQETQYF,TGTGCCATTAAAGGGGGCAGCCAAGAGACCCAGTACTTC